This T cell receptor beta chain was profiled in a study of shared clonotypes between healthy human individuals. Study results and limitations: Non-shared clonotypes were found to have lower generation probabilities than the clonotypes that were shared by all four of the sorted-subset donors.

A CD45RA-negative memory subset and a CD45RA+ naive subset were separated from the CD4+ cells. Samples underwent the assay at deep level. Profiled with immunoSEQ multiplex PCR; TCRdb holds only in-frame clones, not every one. The repertoire consists of hundreds of thousands of clones, with roughly 70% occurring once and the leading ten covering less than 2%. This clone was observed a few times. What it binds is unknown. At the DNA level, this CDR3 is encoded by other sequences in the same sample as well. The CDR3 loop spans 15 amino acids. V was pared by 4 bases and J by 3 bases, with 14 bases between. Germline assignment: CDR1 SGHRS and CDR2 YFSETQ.

Material: memory CD4+ T cells sorted from blood. Subset meaning: CD45RA-negative fraction. The chain is built from TRBV5-1 and TRBJ2-1; D is undetermined. The clonotype was recovered from a young woman in good health. This chain's CDR3 is CASSPDSVGYNEQFF. Here the CDR3 DNA reads TGCGCCAGCAGCCCTGACTCCGTGGGCTACAATGAGCAGTTCTTC.